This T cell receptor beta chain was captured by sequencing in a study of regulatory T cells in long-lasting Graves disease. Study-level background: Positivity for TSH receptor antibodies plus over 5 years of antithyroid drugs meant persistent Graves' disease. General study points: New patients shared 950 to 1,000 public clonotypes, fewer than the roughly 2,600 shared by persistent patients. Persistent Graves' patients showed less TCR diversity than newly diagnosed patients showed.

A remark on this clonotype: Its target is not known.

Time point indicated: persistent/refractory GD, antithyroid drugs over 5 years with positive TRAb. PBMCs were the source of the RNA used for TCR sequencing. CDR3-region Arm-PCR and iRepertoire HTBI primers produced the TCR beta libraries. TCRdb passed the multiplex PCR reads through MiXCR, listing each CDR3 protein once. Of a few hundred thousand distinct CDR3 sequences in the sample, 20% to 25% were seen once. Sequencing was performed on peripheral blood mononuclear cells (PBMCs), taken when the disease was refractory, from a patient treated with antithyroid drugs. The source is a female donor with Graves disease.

The CDR3 nucleotides are TGTGCCAGTAGTATCGAACTAGCGGGAGGGCCCTACGAGCAGTACTTC. This sequence encodes CASSIELAGGPYEQYF. This chain joins TRBV19 and TRBJ2-7, with 13 bases fitting TRBD2. V dropped 3 bases and J dropped 2; count of bases not matched to a gene: 4. The germline CDR1 and CDR2 sequences are LNHDA and SQIVND (reference sequence). The CDR3 length is 16 residues.